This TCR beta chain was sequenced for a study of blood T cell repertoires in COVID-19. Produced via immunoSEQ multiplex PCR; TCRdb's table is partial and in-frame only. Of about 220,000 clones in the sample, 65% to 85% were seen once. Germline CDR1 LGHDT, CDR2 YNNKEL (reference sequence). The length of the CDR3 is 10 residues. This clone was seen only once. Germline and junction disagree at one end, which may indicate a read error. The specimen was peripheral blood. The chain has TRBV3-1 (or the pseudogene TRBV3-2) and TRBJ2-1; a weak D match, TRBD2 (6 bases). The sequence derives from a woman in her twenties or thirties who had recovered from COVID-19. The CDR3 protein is CAVGRDLQFF. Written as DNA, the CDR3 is TGCGCGGTCGGGCGGGATTTACAGTTCTTC.